This TCR beta chain was profiled in a study of cytomegalovirus exposure and HLA in healthy donors. Overall study context: When 350 to 400 donors were genotyped, about 86% of them were found to fall in the Caucasian-associated ancestry cluster. Findings and limits, study-wide: It was reported that the classifier diagnosed cytomegalovirus status with high specificity and sensitivity in both the original and validation cohorts. Later analysis reportedly placed an Asian-associated ancestry cluster below the roughly 690-donor mean in N-insertions. The study designated 150 to 200 TCR beta chains cytomegalovirus-associated.

The V and J ends lost 5 bases and 3 bases, in that order; junction bases with no gene match: 4. The germline gives CDR1 SEHNR, CDR2 FQNEAQ (reference sequence). The CDR3 totals 14 residues. PCR used 60 Vbeta primers and 13 Jbeta primers. The data were produced by immunoSEQ multiplex PCR, yet TCRdb's version contains in-frame clones alone and is incomplete. The sample has around 130,000 clones; 88% are singletons. As regards this clone: Its target is not known.

The receptor comes from a woman aged 40 to 55 in good health and CMV-seronegative. Material for sequencing was PBMCs. The V and J genes are TRBV7-9 and TRBJ1-1; 9 bases match TRBD1. CDR3 nucleotide sequence: TGTGCCAGCAGCATACAGGGGGCGGACACTGAAGCTTTCTTT. Amino acid sequence: CASSIQGADTEAFF.